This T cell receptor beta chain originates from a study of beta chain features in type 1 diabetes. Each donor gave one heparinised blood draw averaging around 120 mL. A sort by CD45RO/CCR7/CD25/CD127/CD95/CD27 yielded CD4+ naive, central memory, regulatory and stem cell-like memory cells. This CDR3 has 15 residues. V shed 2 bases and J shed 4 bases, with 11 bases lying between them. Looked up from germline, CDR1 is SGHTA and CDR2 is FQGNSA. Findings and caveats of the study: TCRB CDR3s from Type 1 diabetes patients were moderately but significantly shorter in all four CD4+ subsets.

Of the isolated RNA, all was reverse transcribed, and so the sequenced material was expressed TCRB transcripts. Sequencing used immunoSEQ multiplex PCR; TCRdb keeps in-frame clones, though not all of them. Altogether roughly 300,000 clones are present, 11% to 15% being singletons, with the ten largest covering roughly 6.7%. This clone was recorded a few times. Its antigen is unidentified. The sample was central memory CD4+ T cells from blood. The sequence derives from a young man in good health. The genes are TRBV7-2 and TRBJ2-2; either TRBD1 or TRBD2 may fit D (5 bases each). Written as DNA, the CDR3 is TGTGCCAGCAGCTTAAGAGGGGCGGTCACCGGGGAGCTGTTTTTT. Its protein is CASSLRGAVTGELFF.